This T cell receptor beta chain was obtained from a study of T-cell reconstitution after alpha-beta-depleted transplantation in children. V shed 6 bases and J 4 bases; nucleotides not matched to a gene: 6. Germline V lookup: CDR1 ENHRY, CDR2 SYGVKD. The CDR3 extends over 15 amino acids. The TCRbeta library incorporated unique molecular identifiers. TCRdb re-analysed the PCR reads in MiXCR, keeping a single row per CDR3 protein. Of around 250,000 distinct CDR3 sequences listed, more than 20% were seen once; the top ten hold about 2.5%. The V gene is TRBV10-3, the J gene TRBJ2-1, with 10 bases matching TRBD2. The sequencing here drew on PBMCs, taken before TCRalphabeta/CD19-depleted stem cell transplant. This sequence originates from a girl aged 2 to 10 with Fanconi anemia, due to receive a stem cell transplant. CDR3 sequence reads: CAISQAGGGYNEQFF. For the CDR3, the DNA is TGTGCCATCAGCCAAGCGGGGGGGGGATACAATGAGCAGTTCTTC.